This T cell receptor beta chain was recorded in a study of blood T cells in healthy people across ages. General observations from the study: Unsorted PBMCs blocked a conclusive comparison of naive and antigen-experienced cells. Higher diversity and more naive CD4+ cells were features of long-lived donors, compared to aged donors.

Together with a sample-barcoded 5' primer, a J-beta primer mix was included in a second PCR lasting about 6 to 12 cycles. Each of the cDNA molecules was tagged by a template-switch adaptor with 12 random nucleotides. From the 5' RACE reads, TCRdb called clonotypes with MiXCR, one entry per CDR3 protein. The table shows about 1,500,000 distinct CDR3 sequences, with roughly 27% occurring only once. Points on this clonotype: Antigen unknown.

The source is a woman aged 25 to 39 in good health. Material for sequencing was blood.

CDR3 sequence reads: CSAVGSNEKLFF. For the CDR3, the DNA is TGCAGTGCCGTGGGGTCTAATGAAAAACTGTTTTTT. The rearrangement links TRBV20-1 to TRBJ1-4; D is undetermined. Per germline, CDR1 DFQATT and CDR2 SNEGSKA (reference sequence). The CDR3 runs to 12 residues. Trimming cost V 6 bases and J 3 bases, with 8 bases left between them.